The 32 T cell receptor beta chains below come from one sample, sequenced in a study of metastatic and nonmetastatic thyroid tumors. With MiXCR, TCRdb called clones anew from the PCR reads. The sample includes about 16,000 clones, about 31% seen only once; the top ten take 10%. Every patient was untreated before thyroid surgery. Input material: blood. Receptors originate from a female donor with papillary thyroid cancer or a benign thyroid nodule (not recorded which). Some clones in this sample may be carry-over from other donors' samples.

In this sample, this clone turned up many times. The sample holds other DNA sequences that translate to the same CDR3. This rearrangement joins TRBV7-2 to TRBJ2-5; TRBD2 matches at 8 bases. CDR1 SGHTA and CDR2 FQGNSA come from the germline V gene. The CDR3 extends over 17 amino acids. The ends lost 0 bases at V and 5 bases at J; junction bases unmatched: 11. CDR3 protein: CASSLAPATRGGETQYF. The CDR3 nucleotides are TGTGCCAGCAGCTTAGCCCCCGCTACACGGGGGGGGGAGACCCAGTACTTC.

This clone was counted many times. The chain is built from TRBV4-1 and TRBJ1-2; 9 bases line up with TRBD1. V shed 0 bases and J 4 bases; nucleotides not matched to a gene: 3. Germline V gives CDR1 MGHRA, CDR2 YSYEKL. The CDR3 has 15 residues. CDR3 sequence: CASSQEGQGPYGYTF. CDR3 nucleotide sequence: TGCGCCAGCAGCCAAGAGGGACAGGGACCCTATGGCTACACCTTC.

In its sample, this clone was seen a few times. The CDR3 nucleotides read TGTGCCTGTAGCGGGAGCTACGAGCAGTACTTC. This encodes CACSGSYEQYF. This chain links TRBV30 with TRBJ2-7, with 9 positions matching TRBD2. Per germline, CDR1 GTSNPN and CDR2 SVGIG (reference sequence). The V gene end was trimmed by 6 bases and the J gene end by 3 bases; junction bases not matched to a gene: 0. This CDR3 is 11 amino acids long.

This clone rates as medium-sized. V is TRBV6-1 and J is TRBJ1-5; D remains ambiguous. This CDR3 region has 15 residues. The germline V gene has CDR1 MNHNS and CDR2 SASEGT. V lost 4 bases, J lost 0 bases, and 10 bases lay in between. The CDR3 spells CASSGGVSSNQPQHF. CDR3 DNA sequence: TGTGCCAGCAGTGGTGGGGTCTCTAGCAATCAGCCCCAGCATTTT.

Within the sample, this clone is medium-sized. The rearrangement uses TRBV11-3 and TRBJ1-2, with 8 bases fitting TRBD1. This CDR3 has 16 residues. With V trimmed by 0 bases and J by 4 bases, 7 bases remained unmatched. Germline V lookup: CDR1 SGHNT, CDR2 YENEEA. The CDR3 DNA is TGTGCCAGCAGCTTAGAGGCCTTCGGACAGGGCTATGGCTACACCTTC. Protein: CASSLEAFGQGYGYTF.

This clone was recorded at least ten times. The rearrangement joins TRBV30 to TRBJ2-3, with no clear D. V lost 3 bases, J lost 6 bases, and 7 bases lay in between. From germline, CDR1 is GTSNPN and CDR2 SVGIG (reference sequence). The CDR3 has 11 residues. For the CDR3, the DNA is TGTGCCTGGAGCACCAGGGATACGCAGTATTTT. Its translation: CAWSTRDTQYF.

This clone was picked up many times. This chain uses TRBV7-9 with TRBJ1-1; maybe TRBD1 (5 bases). The CDR3 runs 17 residues. The germline CDR1 and CDR2 sequences are SEHNR and FQNEAQ (reference sequence). Deletions cut 5 bases from V and 0 bases from J, with 19 bases between. The CDR3 loop is CASSNVKRGPLNTEAFF. The DNA for the CDR3 is TGTGCCAGCAGCAACGTAAAAAGGGGTCCACTGAACACTGAAGCTTTCTTT.

This clone is judged medium-sized. The chain combines TRBV10-3 with TRBJ1-1; 11 bases map to TRBD1. The CDR3 totals 15 residues. Germline values: CDR1 ENHRY, CDR2 SYGVKD. Unmatched junction bases numbered 5, after V lost 4 bases and J lost 4 bases. The CDR3 DNA follows: TGTGCCATCAGTGCCGGGACAGGGGGTACCACTGAAGCTTTCTTT. Amino acid sequence: CAISAGTGGTTEAFF.

This clone showed up many times. V is TRBV6-4 and J is TRBJ1-1; 9 positions agree with TRBD1. Germline V gene sequence: CDR1 MRHNA, CDR2 SNTAGT. CDR3 size: 14 residues. Trimming removed 5 bases from V and 3 bases from J; junction bases left unmatched: 4. The CDR3 coding sequence is TGTGCCAGCAGTCAGACAGGGGGGGACACTGAAGCTTTCTTT. As protein: CASSQTGGDTEAFF.

This chain uses TRBV5-6 with TRBJ1-5, with D unresolved. Per the germline V gene, CDR1 is SGHDT and CDR2 is YYEEEE. V was trimmed by 6 bases and J by 7 bases, leaving 14 bases between them. This CDR3 has 13 residues. DNA for the CDR3: TGTGCCAGCATCTCGGGAGTGAGACAGCCCCAGCATTTT. Protein sequence: CASISGVRQPQHF.

The chain employs TRBV12-3 or TRBV12-4 and TRBJ1-6; 8 bases map to TRBD1. CDR3 length equals 15 residues. V was pared by 7 bases and J by 10 bases, with 12 bases of the junction left unmatched. This chain's CDR3 is CASTGTGTGLSPLHF. The DNA of the CDR3 is TGTGCCAGCACAGGAACTGGGACAGGTTTATCACCCCTCCACTTT.

CDR3 residues: CASSLTTRAGELFF. CDR3 in DNA: TGTGCCAGCAGTCTCACCACCCGTGCCGGGGAGCTGTTTTTT. The V call is TRBV28, the J call TRBJ2-2; unclear D gene. This CDR3 is 14 amino acids long. V was clipped by 5 bases and J by 6 bases, with 13 bases between them. CDR1 is MDHEN and CDR2 is SYDVKM in the germline V gene.

Sample share makes this clone medium-sized (0.01 to 0.1%). The chain is built from TRBV6-2 or TRBV6-3 and TRBJ1-6; D is unclear. The V gene lost 2 bases and the J gene lost 7 bases, with 12 bases spanning the gap. CDR1 is MNHEY and CDR2 is SVGEGT in the germline V gene. This CDR3 spans 15 amino acids. The CDR3 here is CASSYPDLLNSPLHF. For the CDR3, the DNA is TGTGCCAGCAGTTACCCCGACCTGCTGAATTCACCCCTCCACTTT.

V usage is TRBV20-1 and J usage is TRBJ2-7; 11 bases are shared with TRBD2. V was pared by 2 bases and J by 2 bases, with 8 bases of the junction left unmatched. The CDR3 is 16 residues long. Germline assignment: CDR1 DFQATT and CDR2 SNEGSKA (reference sequence). DNA for the CDR3: TGCAGTGCTAGACACGATGGACTAGCGGGTGCCTACGAGCAGTACTTC. This codes for CSARHDGLAGAYEQYF.

The CDR3 loop reads CASSFLTSSRGKTQYF. The CDR3 bases are TGTGCCAGCAGTTTTCTGACTAGCTCACGGGGGAAGACCCAGTACTTC. This chain uses TRBV28 with TRBJ2-5, with TRBD2 matching 7 bases. The germline gives CDR1 MDHEN, CDR2 SYDVKM. This CDR3 is built from 16 residues. Unmatched junction bases numbered 13, after V lost 3 bases and J lost 6 bases.

CDR3 nucleotides: TGCAGTGCTAACAAACTTGGCCCCTACCGCGAGGTGCCAGAAGCTTTCTTT. This gives the protein CSANKLGPYREVPEAFF. This chain connects TRBV20-1 to TRBJ1-1, with D unresolved. The CDR3 consists of 17 residues. The V gene lost 4 bases and the J gene lost 8 bases, with 29 bases spanning the gap. CDR1 and CDR2 (germline): DFQATT, SNEGSKA (reference sequence).

CDR3 loop: CASSLLVAGGEQFF. The CDR3 DNA follows: TGTGCCAGCAGCTTATTAGTAGCGGGGGGTGAGCAGTTCTTC. This chain uses TRBV7-2 with TRBJ2-1; 10 bases match TRBD2. The CDR3 length is 14 residues. CDR1 and CDR2 from the germline V gene are SGHTA and FQGNSA. The ends lost 2 bases at V and 9 bases at J; junction bases unmatched: 4.

Within the sample, this clone is medium-sized. The chain is built from TRBV5-1 and TRBJ2-3, with D hard to call. Germline CDR1 and CDR2: SGHRS and YFSETQ. With 0 bases removed from V and 0 bases from J, the gap between germline ends came to 8 bases. The CDR3 contains 15 residues. CDR3 DNA sequence: TGCGCCAGCAGCTTGGACAGTTCTAGCACAGATACGCAGTATTTT. This gives the protein CASSLDSSSTDTQYF. Full variable domain (outside the CDR3, taken from reference TRBV5-1 and TRBJ2-3): KAGVTQTPRYLIKTRGQQVTLSCSPISGHRSVSWYQQTPGQGLQFLFEYFSETQRNKGNFPGRFSGRQFSNSRSEMNVSTLELGDSALYLCASSLDSSSTDTQYFGPGTRLTVL.

This clone came up a few times. V usage is TRBV10-1 and J usage is TRBJ1-2; D is ambiguous. V dropped 3 bases and J dropped 11 bases, with 13 bases sitting between them. This CDR3 has 12 residues. Germline V gene lookup returns CDR1 WNHNN and CDR2 SYGVQD (reference sequence). The CDR3 loop is CASSDGNYCYTF. CDR3 DNA sequence: TGCGCCAGCAGTGACGGCAACTATTGTTACACCTTC.

The J gene is TRBJ2-6, the V gene TRBV6-2 or TRBV6-3, with 7 bases lining up with TRBD2. With 2 bases clipped from V and 3 bases from J, the junction kept 4 bases outside the gene matches. This CDR3 comprises 16 residues. The germline gives CDR1 MNHEY, CDR2 SVGEGT. The CDR3 region is CASSYSGIFGANVLTF. CDR3 DNA: TGTGCCAGCAGTTACAGCGGGATCTTTGGGGCCAACGTCCTGACTTTC.

This clone was seen only once. This sample includes further DNA sequences coding for the same CDR3. V gene TRBV20-1 combines with J gene TRBJ2-3; D is undetermined. This CDR3 is 14 amino acids long. Looked up from germline, CDR1 is DFQATT and CDR2 is SNEGSKA (reference sequence). Trimming shortened V by 5 bases and J by 3 bases, and 15 bases separated the two germline ends. The CDR3 sequence is CSAGETPRTDTQYF. CDR3 nucleotides: TGCAGTGCTGGCGAGACTCCCAGGACAGATACGCAGTATTTT.

In this sample, this clone turned up many times. This chain connects TRBV11-2 to TRBJ2-5; D is ambiguous. The CDR3 consists of 13 residues. In germline, CDR1 is SGHAT, CDR2 FQNNGV. The ends were cut back, 1 base at V and 5 bases at J, with 8 bases in the middle. The CDR3 loop is CASSLGRTETQYF. In DNA, the CDR3 is TGTGCCAGCAGCTTAGGACGAACGGAGACCCAGTACTTC.

This clone appeared many times. The chain carries TRBV3-1 and TRBJ1-6, with D unresolved. Trimming left V 5 bases short and J 10 bases short, with 12 bases between. Germline values: CDR1 LGHDT, CDR2 YNNKEL (reference sequence). The CDR3 loop spans 13 amino acids. The CDR3 sequence is CASSEGVQSPLHF. CDR3 nucleotides: TGTGCCAGCAGCGAGGGAGTCCAATCACCCCTCCACTTT.

The CDR3 spells CSARDPGRGSYEQYF. CDR3 sequence (DNA): TGCAGTGCTAGAGATCCGGGACGGGGCTCCTACGAGCAGTACTTC. This sequence joins TRBV20-1 and TRBJ2-7; D tentatively fits TRBD1 or TRBD2 (5 bases each). From germline, CDR1 is DFQATT and CDR2 SNEGSKA (reference sequence). V was trimmed by 0 bases and J by 0 bases, leaving 12 bases between them. This CDR3 is 15 amino acids long.

The CDR3 is CASSPSSQGPAGAFF. In nucleotides, the CDR3 is TGTGCCAGCTCACCATCTTCCCAGGGCCCGGCGGGAGCTTTCTTT. V usage is TRBV18 and J usage is TRBJ1-1; tentatively, D is TRBD1 (5 bases). The CDR3 contains 15 residues. Trimming shortened V by 2 bases and J by 10 bases, and 20 bases separated the two germline ends. Germline lookup yields CDR1 KGHSH and CDR2 LQKENI.

This clone showed up many times. The chain joins TRBV2 to TRBJ2-2; D uncertain. Germline loops: CDR1 SNHLY, CDR2 FYNNEI. Trimming removed 4 bases at V and 0 bases at J, with 6 bases between. The length of the CDR3 is 14 residues. The CDR3 sequence: CASSVLSNTGELFF. The CDR3 DNA follows: TGTGCCAGCAGTGTTCTCTCGAACACCGGGGAGCTGTTTTTT.

The table lists this clone with many counts. The V gene is TRBV6-6, the J gene TRBJ2-3, with 7 bases fitting TRBD1. Germline V gives CDR1 MNHNY, CDR2 SVGAGI (reference sequence). This CDR3 spans 14 amino acids. Losses at the gene ends were 3 bases for V and 4 bases for J; bases not matched to a gene: 4. The CDR3 here is CASSYSGTADTQYF. The CDR3 DNA follows: TGTGCCAGCAGTTATTCCGGGACAGCAGATACGCAGTATTTT.

Ten or more counts support this clone. This sequence joins TRBV29-1 and TRBJ2-1, with TRBD1 matching over 10 bases. CDR3 length equals 13 residues. CDR1 is SQVTM, CDR2 ANQGSEA, per germline. Trimming removed 6 bases from V and 8 bases from J; junction bases left unmatched: 7. The DNA of the CDR3 is TGCAGCGTCCTTCGACAGGGGGCCTATGAGCAGTTCTTC. Protein sequence: CSVLRQGAYEQFF.

This clone was counted many times. The chain carries TRBV3-1 and TRBJ2-7; 13 nucleotides match TRBD2. Germline V lookup: CDR1 LGHDT, CDR2 YNNKEL (reference sequence). The CDR3 sequence is 15 residues long. Trimming took 1 base from V and 5 from J; bases not matched to a gene: 2. CDR3 sequence (DNA): TGTGCCAGCAGCCAAGCGGGACTAGCGGGGCACGAGCAGTACTTC. The encoded protein is CASSQAGLAGHEQYF.

There are many counts of this clone. This chain uses TRBV3-1 with TRBJ2-5; TRBD2 matches 8 bases. V lost 1 base to trimming and J lost 5 bases; unmatched junction nucleotides: 6. From germline, CDR1 is LGHDT and CDR2 YNNKEL (reference sequence). The CDR3 has 15 residues. The CDR3 is CASSQGSAGVETQYF. The CDR3 DNA sequence: TGTGCCAGCAGCCAAGGATCAGCGGGGGTGGAGACCCAGTACTTC.

This chain's CDR3 is CATTNTCIYNEQFF. The CDR3 coding sequence is TGTGCCACAACAAACACATGCATCTACAATGAGCAGTTCTTC. V is TRBV15 and J is TRBJ2-1; D gene uncertain. V lost 9 bases to trimming and J lost 3 bases, with 15 bases between them. The CDR3 has 14 amino acids. Germline V gene sequence: CDR1 LNHNV, CDR2 YYDKDF (reference sequence). Supplemented by reference TRBV15 and TRBJ2-1, the full variable domain reads DAMVIQNPRYQVTQFGKPVTLSCSQTLNHNVMYWYQQKSSQAPKLLFHYYDKDFNNEADTPDNFQSRRPNTSFCFLDIRSPGLGDTAMYLCATTNTCIYNEQFFGPGTRLTVL.

This clone was counted at least ten times. A much larger clone differs from this one at a single base, so this may be a read error. The rearrangement uses TRBV27 and TRBJ2-2; TRBD2 might be the D (5 bases). In germline, CDR1 is MNHEY, CDR2 SMNVEV (reference sequence). CDR3 length equals 13 residues. The CDR3 spells CASRVQRTGELSF. DNA for the CDR3: TGTGCCAGCAGGGTCCAAAGGACCGGGGAGCTGTCTTTT.